The 17 T cell receptor beta chains in this list originate from one sample, sequenced in a study of blood T cells in healthy people across ages. A sample-barcoded 5' primer and a J-beta primer mix were used in a second PCR of about 7 to 12 cycles. A single record per CDR3 protein comes from TCRdb applying MiXCR to the 5' RACE reads. Here the sample spans about 680,000 distinct CDR3 sequences, approximately 50% being singletons. Sequenced input: blood. The receptor source for this set is a woman in her sixties or seventies in good health.

This clonotype was detected many times. The chain carries TRBV25-1 and TRBJ1-6; no firm D call. There are 21 residues in the CDR3. V was shortened by 2 bases and J by 0 bases, with 23 bases between the two germline ends. The germline V gene encodes CDR1 MGHDK and CDR2 SYGVNS. CDR3 DNA sequence: TGTGCCAGCAGTGAAGTAGGGTCTCCCCGGTACTACAGCTCCTATAATTCACCCCTCCACTTT. This encodes CASSEVGSPRYYSSYNSPLHF.

This rearrangement joins TRBV7-9 to TRBJ2-2, with TRBD2 matching over 13 bases. Germline values: CDR1 SEHNR, CDR2 FQNEAQ (reference sequence). J was trimmed by 2 bases and V by 5 bases; bases with no gene match: 8. The CDR3 length is 18 residues. The CDR3 region is CASSPSLAGGTNTGELFF. CDR3 sequence (DNA): TGTGCCAGCAGCCCCTCACTAGCGGGAGGGACTAACACCGGGGAGCTGTTTTTT. The full variable domain, in which reference TRBV7-9 and TRBJ2-2 provide the parts outside the CDR3, is DTGVSQNPRHKITKRGQNVTFRCDPISEHNRLYWYRQTLGQGPEFLTYFQNEAQLEKSRLLSDRFSAERPKGSFSTLEIQRTEQGDSAMYLCASSPSLAGGTNTGELFFGEGSRLTVL.

The chain is built from TRBV20-1 and TRBJ1-4; D is perhaps TRBD1 (5 bases). V lost 7 bases and J 3 bases, leaving 15 bases between the germline ends. This CDR3 has 14 residues. CDR1 and CDR2 from the germline V gene are DFQATT and SNEGSKA (reference sequence). CDR3 residues: CSVTPGPSNEKLFF. The CDR3 nucleotides read TGCAGTGTTACACCGGGACCTTCTAATGAAAAACTGTTTTTT.

This clonotype was observed many times. The V and J genes are TRBV4-3 and TRBJ2-6, with no clear D. Per germline, CDR1 LGHNA and CDR2 YSLEER. V was cut by 2 bases and J by 2 bases, with 7 bases left in between. CDR3 length equals 15 residues. CDR3 region: CASSQSWAGANVLTF. Written as DNA, the CDR3 is TGCGCCAGCAGCCAATCCTGGGCTGGGGCCAACGTCCTGACTTTC.

The count of this clonotype is one. The rearrangement links TRBV6-5 to TRBJ2-4, with 10 bases that match TRBD2. TRBJ2-7 explains the end of the DNA better; the J call may be wrong. The CDR3 runs 16 residues. Germline V gene sequence: CDR1 MNHEY, CDR2 SVGAGI. CDR3 in amino acids: CASSYDSGRSPYEQYF. DNA of the CDR3: TGTGCCAGCAGTTACGATAGCGGGAGGTCTCCCTACGAGCAGTACTTC.

The rearrangement joins TRBV21-1 to TRBJ2-5. TRBV21-1 is assigned pseudogene status. The CDR3 loop spans 14 amino acids. As DNA, the CDR3 is TGTGCCAGCAGAGGTATCACTGACCAAGAGACCCAGTACTTC. Amino acid sequence: CASRGITDQETQYF.

CDR3 bases: TGCAGCGTTGAGGGGGTCCACACTGAAGCTTTCTTT. Translated, it gives CSVEGVHTEAFF. V is TRBV29-1 and J is TRBJ1-1, with a tentative D call TRBD1 (5 bases). V gave up 3 bases and J gave up 3 bases, with 8 bases separating them. From germline, CDR1 is SQVTM and CDR2 ANQGSEA. This CDR3 spans 12 amino acids.

The chain employs TRBV7-9 and TRBJ2-1; D might be TRBD1 (7 bases). Trimming shortened V by 10 bases and J by 7 bases, and 23 bases separated the two germline ends. CDR3 length: 15 amino acids. CDR1 is SEHNR and CDR2 is FQNEAQ in the germline V gene (reference sequence). As DNA, the CDR3 is TGTGCCAACAGACAAACAGGGGACTTTGGTAATGAGCAGTTCTTC. Its translation is CANRQTGDFGNEQFF. Together with reference TRBV7-9 and TRBJ2-1, the CDR3 gives the full variable domain: DTGVSQNPRHKITKRGQNVTFRCDPISEHNRLYWYRQTLGQGPEFLTYFQNEAQLEKSRLLSDRFSAERPKGSFSTLEIQRTEQGDSAMYLCANRQTGDFGNEQFFGPGTRLTVL.

This clonotype was seen more than once but under ten times. This chain uses TRBV6-2 or TRBV6-3 with TRBJ2-1; 11 bases agree with TRBD1. Losses at the gene ends were 10 bases for V and 0 bases for J; bases not matched to a gene: 11. The CDR3 extends over 17 amino acids. CDR1 is MNHEY and CDR2 is SVGEGT in the germline V gene. The CDR3 loop is CATLGQGEAGSYNEQFF. DNA for the CDR3: TGTGCCACTTTGGGACAGGGGGAGGCAGGCTCCTACAATGAGCAGTTCTTC.

This clonotype was picked up one time. V is TRBV24-1 and J is TRBJ2-1; 16 bases align to TRBD2. Germline values: CDR1 KGHDR, CDR2 SFDVKD. J gave up 3 bases and V 3 bases, and 7 bases lay outside the gene matches. The CDR3 spans 19 residues. The CDR3 nucleotides are TGTGCCACCAGTGATCCCGGGACTAGCGGGAGGGACCACTACAATGAGCAGTTCTTC. It codes for CATSDPGTSGRDHYNEQFF.

This clonotype was seen a handful of times. J is TRBJ2-3 and V is TRBV7-9; 8 positions agree with TRBD2. The junction had 10 bases not matched to a gene; V was cut back by 5 bases and J by 12 bases. Germline lookup yields CDR1 SEHNR and CDR2 FQNEAQ (reference sequence). The CDR3 is 13 residues long. CDR3 in DNA: TGTGCCAGCAGCCCAGCTGGACTAGCTCACCAGTATTTT. Encoded protein: CASSPAGLAHQYF.

The sample holds many counts of this clonotype. V is TRBV7-2 and J is TRBJ2-3; D is possibly TRBD2 (6 bases). The CDR3 spans 17 residues. Trimming took off 5 bases at V and 0 bases at J, with 18 bases between the two ends. Germline CDR1 and CDR2: SGHTA and FQGNSA. CDR3 protein: CASSLMGGGFSTDTQYF. In nucleotides, the CDR3 is TGTGCCAGCAGCCTAATGGGAGGCGGGTTTAGCACAGATACGCAGTATTTT.

In the case of this clonotype: One end of the junction is discordant with germline, which a read error may explain. The J gene is TRBJ2-6, the V gene TRBV12-3 or TRBV12-4, with 7 nucleotides matching TRBD1. There are 19 residues in the CDR3. Here the CDR3 DNA reads TGTGCCAACAGTTTGGTACTTGGACAGGTCTACTCTGGGGCCAACGTCCTGACTTTC. It codes for CANSLVLGQVYSGANVLTF.

This clonotype has ten or more counts. The chain employs TRBV4-3 and TRBJ2-6, with D possibly being TRBD1 (6 bases). V lost 3 bases and J lost 1, with 16 bases in between. The CDR3 has 18 residues. Germline V lookup: CDR1 LGHNA, CDR2 YSLEER. Written as DNA, the CDR3 is TGCGCCAGCAGCCACCAAGGACAGTCTGAGTCTGGGGCCAACGTCCTGACTTTC. Translated, it gives CASSHQGQSESGANVLTF.

This clonotype was detected a few times. This rearrangement joins TRBV29-1 to TRBJ2-1; unclear D gene. CDR1 is SQVTM and CDR2 is ANQGSEA in the germline V gene. Trimming cost V 6 bases and J 0 bases, with 9 bases left between them. The CDR3 is made up of 13 amino acids. The CDR3 region has the DNA TGCAGCGTCCTCACCCTCTCCTACAATGAGCAGTTCTTC. Translation: CSVLTLSYNEQFF.

The chain combines TRBV12-3 or TRBV12-4 with TRBJ1-4, with 7 bases identical to TRBD1. The CDR3 spans 15 residues. The V and J ends lost 7 bases and 5 bases, in that order; junction bases with no gene match: 10. This chain's CDR3 is CASTPGDRSNEKLFF. CDR3 bases: TGTGCCAGCACCCCTGGGGACAGATCCAATGAAAAACTGTTTTTT.

The sample holds a few counts of this clonotype. A much larger clonotype is one base distant, so this may be a read error. The rearrangement links TRBV29-1 to TRBJ2-5, with TRBD2 identical over 7 bases. This CDR3 spans 14 amino acids. With V trimmed by 8 bases and J by 11 bases, 20 bases remained unmatched. The V gene's germline CDR1 is SQVTM and CDR2 ANQGSEA. For the CDR3, the DNA is TGCAGCCCAAGATTGAGCGGGATCTACAGTGAGCAGTACTTC. Its protein product is CSPRLSGIYSEQYF.